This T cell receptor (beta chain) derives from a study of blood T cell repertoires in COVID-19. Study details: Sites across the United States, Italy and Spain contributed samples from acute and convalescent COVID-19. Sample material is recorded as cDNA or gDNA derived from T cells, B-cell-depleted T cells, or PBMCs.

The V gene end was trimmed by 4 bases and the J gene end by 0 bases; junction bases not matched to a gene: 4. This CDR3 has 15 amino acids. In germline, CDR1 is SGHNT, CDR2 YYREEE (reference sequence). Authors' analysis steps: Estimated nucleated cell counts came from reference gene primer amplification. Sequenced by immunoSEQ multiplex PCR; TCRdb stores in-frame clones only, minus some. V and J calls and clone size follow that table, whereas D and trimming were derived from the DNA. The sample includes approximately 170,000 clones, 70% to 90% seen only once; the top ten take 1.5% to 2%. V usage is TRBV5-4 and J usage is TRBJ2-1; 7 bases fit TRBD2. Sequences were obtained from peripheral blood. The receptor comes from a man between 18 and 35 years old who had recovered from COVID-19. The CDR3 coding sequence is TGTGCCAGCAGCCCGGGAGGAAGCTCCTACAATGAGCAGTTCTTC. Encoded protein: CASSPGGSSYNEQFF.